One sample yielded the 20 T cell receptor beta chains listed below, sequenced in a study of sequential checkpoint blockade in melanoma. The data were produced by immunoSEQ multiplex PCR, yet TCRdb's version contains in-frame clones alone and is incomplete. The sample shows some 6,000 clones, roughly 20% of them seen only once. Noted treatment: randomized to nivolumab then ipilimumab (arm A) or the reverse (arm B). Material: tumor tissue (inferred from file names), obtained from a patient given nivolumab and ipilimumab in sequence. The source is a human donor with melanoma.

This clone was counted a few times. The rearrangement uses TRBV6-8 and TRBJ2-3, with 14 bases lining up with TRBD2. The CDR3 sequence is 22 residues long. The ends lost 2 bases at V and 0 bases at J; junction bases unmatched: 16. Germline V gives CDR1 MNHGY, CDR2 SAAAGT. CDR3 loop: CASSYPTGGWTSGRTSTDTQYF. The CDR3 DNA reads as TGTGCCAGCAGTTACCCGACGGGAGGTTGGACTAGCGGGAGGACTAGCACAGATACGCAGTATTTT.

By proportion, this clone is medium-sized (0.01 to 0.1%). One end of the junction does not line up with germline, which may come from a read error. The gene calls are TRBV11-3 and TRBJ1-3; 8 bases are a match to TRBD1. CDR1 and CDR2 from the germline V gene are SGHNT and YENEEA. The CDR3 has 14 amino acids. CDR3 protein: CASRDRAAGNTIYF. CDR3 bases: TGTGCCAGCAGGGACAGGGCGGCTGGCAACACCATATATTTT.

V and J are TRBV6-8 and TRBJ2-7, with 11 bases aligning to TRBD2. Germline CDR1 reads MNHGY; CDR2 reads SAAAGT. The CDR3 spans 16 residues. Trimming at V came to 5 bases and at J to 4 bases, leaving 10 bases not matched to a gene. CDR3 in amino acids: CASSEDTSGRMYEQYF. The CDR3 nucleotides are TGTGCCAGCAGTGAGGACACTAGCGGGAGAATGTACGAGCAGTACTTC.

The V call is TRBV11-3, the J call TRBJ2-1; no reliable D call. V was trimmed by 1 base and J by 8 bases, leaving 15 bases between them. The CDR3 spans 15 residues. Per germline, CDR1 SGHNT and CDR2 YENEEA. The CDR3 reads CASSLGRALGYEQFF. The CDR3 nucleotides are TGTGCCAGCAGCTTAGGTCGGGCCCTCGGATATGAGCAGTTCTTC.

By sample share, this clone is medium-sized (0.01 to 0.1%). The chain couples TRBV9 to TRBJ2-1; TRBD2 agrees at 7 bases. The CDR3 extends over 16 amino acids. Trimming cost V 1 base and J 3 bases; bases outside gene matches: 7. Germline CDR1 reads SGDLS; CDR2 reads YYNGEE. In DNA form, the CDR3 reads TGTGCCAGCAGCGTATTGGGGAGGGCCGACTACAATGAGCAGTTCTTC. Translating gives CASSVLGRADYNEQFF.

This clone has a handful of counts. The gene calls are TRBV6-8 and TRBJ2-3; 7 bases fit TRBD1. Germline CDR1 is MNHGY and CDR2 is SAAAGT. V lost 2 bases and J lost 12; bases outside the gene matches: 8. This CDR3 has 13 amino acids. CDR3: CASSYGTAQVQYF. Written as DNA, the CDR3 is TGTGCCAGCAGTTACGGGACAGCCCAGGTTCAGTATTTT.

V gene TRBV11-3 combines with J gene TRBJ2-1, with D maybe TRBD2 (6 bases). The germline V gene encodes CDR1 SGHNT and CDR2 YENEEA. This CDR3 comprises 15 residues. V lost 1 base to trimming and J lost 5 bases, with 12 bases between them. CDR3 coding DNA: TGTGCCAGCAGCTTAGGAAGCGGAGGGAACAATGAGCAGTTCTTC. Residues: CASSLGSGGNNEQFF. The full variable domain, with the rest looked up from reference TRBV11-3 and TRBJ2-1, is EAGVVQSPRYKIIEKKQPVAFWCNPISGHNTLYWYLQNLGQGPELLIRYENEEAVDDSQLPKDRFSAERLKGVDSTLKIQPAELGDSAVYLCASSLGSGGNNEQFFGPGTRLTVL.

This chain links TRBV5-1 with TRBJ2-3; D is possibly TRBD2 (5 bases). V lost 0 bases, J lost 0 bases, and 5 bases lay in between. The germline V gene encodes CDR1 SGHRS and CDR2 YFSETQ. This CDR3 has 14 amino acids. CDR3 in amino acids: CASSLERSTDTQYF. CDR3 DNA sequence: TGCGCCAGCAGCTTGGAGCGGAGCACAGATACGCAGTATTTT.

This clone was detected a few times. This chain links TRBV4-1 with TRBJ2-1; D gene unclear. Trimming shortened V by 0 bases and J by 2 bases, and 8 bases separated the two germline ends. The length of the CDR3 is 15 residues. CDR1 and CDR2 from the germline V gene are MGHRA and YSYEKL. The CDR3: CASSQDKATYNEQFF. The CDR3 DNA sequence: TGCGCCAGCAGCCAAGATAAGGCAACCTACAATGAGCAGTTCTTC.

This clone showed up just a few times. The gene calls are TRBV6-8 and TRBJ2-1, with TRBD2 matching over 7 bases. With V trimmed by 4 bases and J by 1 base, 13 bases remained unmatched. This CDR3 contains 18 residues. Germline V lookup: CDR1 MNHGY, CDR2 SAAAGT. This CDR3 reads CASSSSPTSGASYNEQFF. DNA for the CDR3: TGTGCCAGCAGTTCCTCTCCCACGAGCGGGGCGTCCTACAATGAGCAGTTCTTC.

The chain has TRBV10-2 and TRBJ2-1; 8 nucleotides align to TRBD2. Germline assignment: CDR1 WSHSY and CDR2 SAAADI. The CDR3 is made up of 13 amino acids. V dropped 6 bases and J dropped 10; count of bases not matched to a gene: 8. As DNA, the CDR3 is TGCGCCAGCAGGGCGACTAGCGTTGGAGAGCAGTTCTTC. Translation gives CASRATSVGEQFF.

This clone has just a few counts. CDR3 region: CASTTSGNEQFF. The CDR3 DNA reads TGTGCCAGCACGACTAGTGGGAATGAGCAGTTCTTC. The J gene is TRBJ2-1, the V gene TRBV6-8, with D perhaps matching TRBD2 (6 bases). Between the trimmed V and J ends, which lost 7 bases and 7 bases, there was a span of 11 bases. CDR3 size: 12 residues. CDR1 is MNHGY and CDR2 is SAAAGT in the germline V gene.

This clone was recorded at least ten times. This chain joins TRBV11-3 and TRBJ2-3, with 9 bases fitting TRBD1. With 3 bases clipped from V and 3 bases from J, the junction kept 1 base outside the gene matches. The CDR3 loop spans 14 amino acids. Germline CDR1 is SGHNT and CDR2 is YENEEA. CDR3 in amino acids: CASSLDRGTDTQYF. DNA for the CDR3: TGTGCCAGCAGCTTGGACAGGGGTACAGATACGCAGTATTTT.

Regarding this clone: Other DNA sequences in the same sample also yield this CDR3. The chain combines TRBV19 with TRBJ2-7; TRBD2 might be the D (5 bases). V shed 5 bases and J shed 3 bases, with 8 bases lying between them. CDR3 length: 12 residues. CDR1 and CDR2 (germline): LNHDA, SQIVND (reference sequence). The CDR3 here is CASSREGYEQYF. Written as DNA, the CDR3 is TGTGCCAGTAGTCGGGAAGGCTACGAGCAGTACTTC. Combining the CDR3 with reference TRBV19 and TRBJ2-7 gives the whole variable domain DGGITQSPKYLFRKEGQNVTLSCEQNLNHDAMYWYRQDPGQGLRLIYYSQIVNDFQKGDIAEGYSVSREKKESFPLTVTSAQKNPTAFYLCASSREGYEQYFGPGTRLTVT.

This chain links TRBV10-2 with TRBJ1-2; a possible D gene is TRBD1 (6 bases). V was shortened by 7 bases and J by 4 bases, with 10 bases between the two germline ends. This CDR3 is built from 12 residues. Germline-derived CDR1 and CDR2 are WSHSY and SAAADI. The CDR3 DNA sequence: TGCGCCAGCATGTTGGACAGCTATGGCTACACCTTC. Protein product: CASMLDSYGYTF.

J is TRBJ2-3 and V is TRBV18, with 14 nucleotides matching TRBD2. The CDR3 is 17 residues long. Germline V gene data show CDR1 as KGHSH and CDR2 as LQKENI. After removal of 2 bases from V and 3 bases from J, the junction contained 4 bases not matched to a gene. CDR3 sequence (DNA): TGTGCCAGCTCACCAGGGACTAGCGGGAGCGGGACAGATACGCAGTATTTT. It encodes CASSPGTSGSGTDTQYF.

This chain joins TRBV5-1 and TRBJ1-4, with D perhaps matching TRBD1 (5 bases). The germline V and J ends were trimmed by 1 base and 5 bases, with 15 bases remaining between them. Germline CDR1 SGHRS, CDR2 YFSETQ. The CDR3 is 16 residues long. The DNA for the CDR3 is TGCGCCAGCAGCTTGTTTGGGACCGGGGGAAATGAAAAACTGTTTTTT. This sequence encodes CASSLFGTGGNEKLFF. Complete variable domain (other parts from reference TRBV5-1 and TRBJ1-4): KAGVTQTPRYLIKTRGQQVTLSCSPISGHRSVSWYQQTPGQGLQFLFEYFSETQRNKGNFPGRFSGRQFSNSRSEMNVSTLELGDSALYLCASSLFGTGGNEKLFFGSGTQLSVL.

The J gene is TRBJ2-4, the V gene TRBV11-3; D tentatively reads TRBD1 or TRBD2 (6 bases each). V lost 2 bases, J lost 5 bases, and 10 bases lay in between. The CDR3 length is 14 residues. CDR1 is SGHNT, CDR2 YENEEA, per germline. The CDR3 DNA reads as TGTGCCAGCAGCTTATGGGGGGCAGAAAACATTCAGTACTTC. Translating gives CASSLWGAENIQYF.

V is TRBV11-3 and J is TRBJ2-3; TRBD2 agrees at 7 bases. With 2 bases clipped from V and 4 bases from J, the junction kept 6 bases outside the gene matches. The CDR3 length is 15 residues. CDR1 and CDR2 (germline): SGHNT, YENEEA. CDR3 sequence reads: CASSLTAGVSDTQYF. The CDR3 DNA sequence: TGTGCCAGCAGCTTAACGGCGGGAGTCTCAGATACGCAGTATTTT. Full variable domain (outside the CDR3, taken from reference TRBV11-3 and TRBJ2-3): EAGVVQSPRYKIIEKKQPVAFWCNPISGHNTLYWYLQNLGQGPELLIRYENEEAVDDSQLPKDRFSAERLKGVDSTLKIQPAELGDSAVYLCASSLTAGVSDTQYFGPGTRLTVL.

The rearrangement uses TRBV15 and TRBJ2-7; tentatively, D is TRBD2 (6 bases). V lost 0 bases to trimming and J lost 2 bases, with 14 bases between them. This CDR3 is 16 amino acids long. CDR1 is LNHNV, CDR2 YYDKDF, per germline (reference sequence). CDR3 sequence: CATSRDAGGGAYEQYF. DNA of the CDR3: TGTGCCACCAGCAGAGACGCTGGGGGAGGCGCCTACGAGCAGTACTTC.